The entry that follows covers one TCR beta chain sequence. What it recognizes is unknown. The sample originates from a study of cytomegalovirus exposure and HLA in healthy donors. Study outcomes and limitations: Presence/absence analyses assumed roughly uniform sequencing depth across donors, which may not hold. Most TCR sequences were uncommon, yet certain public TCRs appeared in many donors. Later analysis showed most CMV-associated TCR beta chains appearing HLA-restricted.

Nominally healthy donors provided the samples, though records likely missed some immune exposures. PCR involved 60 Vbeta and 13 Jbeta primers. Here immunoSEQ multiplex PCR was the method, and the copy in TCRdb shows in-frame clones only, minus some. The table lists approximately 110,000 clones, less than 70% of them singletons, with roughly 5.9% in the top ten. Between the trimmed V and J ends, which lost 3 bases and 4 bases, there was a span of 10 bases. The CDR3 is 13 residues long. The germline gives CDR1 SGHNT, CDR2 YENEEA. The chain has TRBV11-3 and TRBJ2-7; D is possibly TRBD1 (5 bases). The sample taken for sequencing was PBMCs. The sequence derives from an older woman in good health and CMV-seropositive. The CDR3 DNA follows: TGTGCCAGCAGCTTGGCAGGGAATTACGAGCAGTACTTC. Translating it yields CASSLAGNYEQYF.